A single sample gave rise to the 26 T cell receptor beta chains below, sequenced in a study of siplizumab effects on memory and regulatory T cells. Only in-frame clones appear in the TCRdb table, and some are missing; sequencing was by immunoSEQ multiplex PCR. The profile shows some 100,000 clones, about 95% of them singletons. The sequencing sample was made of Tregs sorted from blood. These receptors were collected from a human donor in good health.

The J gene is TRBJ1-4, the V gene TRBV30, with a possible D match to TRBD1 (5 bases). V was clipped by 2 bases and J by 5 bases, with 12 bases between them. Germline lookup yields CDR1 GTSNPN and CDR2 SVGIG (reference sequence). CDR3 length: 14 amino acids. Here the CDR3 reads CAWSWGRRNEKLFF. The CDR3 coding sequence is TGTGCCTGGAGTTGGGGCAGGCGGAATGAAAAACTGTTTTTT.

The chain employs TRBV6-4 and TRBJ2-2, with D hard to call. Trimming took off 0 bases at V and 3 bases at J, with 5 bases between the two ends. The CDR3 is made up of 14 amino acids. CDR1 and CDR2 from the germline V gene are MRHNA and SNTAGT. The chain's CDR3 is CASSDSVDTGELFF. The CDR3 DNA reads as TGTGCCAGCAGTGACTCGGTCGACACCGGGGAGCTGTTTTTT.

This chain links TRBV5-1 with TRBJ2-3; tentatively, D is TRBD2 (6 bases). Trimming took 4 bases from V and 0 from J, leaving 12 bases between them. Germline V lookup: CDR1 SGHRS, CDR2 YFSETQ. The CDR3 has 15 amino acids. The CDR3 here is CASSATGLSTDTQYF. In DNA, the CDR3 is TGCGCCAGCAGCGCTACGGGACTTAGCACAGATACGCAGTATTTT.

The count of this clone is one. The rearrangement joins TRBV6-6 to TRBJ2-3, with 9 nucleotides matching TRBD2. The CDR3 totals 14 residues. V shed 5 bases, J shed 2 bases, and the junction held 2 bases outside the gene matches. CDR1 is MNHNY and CDR2 is SVGAGI in the germline V gene (reference sequence). CDR3: CASSPSGITDTQYF. CDR3 bases: TGTGCCAGCAGTCCTAGCGGGATCACAGATACGCAGTATTTT.

This chain uses TRBV18 with TRBJ2-2; D is unresolved. V was trimmed by 2 bases and J by 2 bases, leaving 3 bases between them. Germline assignment: CDR1 KGHSH and CDR2 LQKENI. CDR3 length: 13 amino acids. Here the CDR3 DNA reads TGTGCCAGCTCACCATCAAACACCGGGGAGCTGTTTTTT. It encodes CASSPSNTGELFF. Drawing the rest from reference TRBV18 and TRBJ2-2, the complete variable domain is NAGVMQNPRHLVRRRGQEARLRCSPMKGHSHVYWYRQLPEEGLKFMVYLQKENIIDESGMPKERFSAEFPKEGPSILRIQQVVRGDSAAYFCASSPSNTGELFFGEGSRLTVL.

This chain uses TRBV20-1 with TRBJ1-2, with unresolved D. CDR3 size: 10 residues. V was pared by 7 bases and J by 8 bases, with 11 bases between. Germline assignment: CDR1 DFQATT and CDR2 SNEGSKA (reference sequence). The CDR3 spells CSEGRWGYTF. The DNA of the CDR3 is TGCAGTGAAGGTCGGTGGGGCTACACCTTC.

DNA of the CDR3: TGTGCCAGCACTTCTCCTCGGGGCCGTACGCAGTATTTT. It translates to CASTSPRGRTQYF. The chain combines TRBV27 with TRBJ2-3, with D perhaps TRBD1 or TRBD2 (5 bases each). This CDR3 region has 13 residues. Trimming cost V 7 bases and J 8 bases, with 16 bases left between them. Germline assignment: CDR1 MNHEY and CDR2 SMNVEV (reference sequence).

This chain links TRBV14 with TRBJ1-1, with D maybe TRBD1 (6 bases). Trimming cost V 4 bases and J 7 bases, with 19 bases left between them. This CDR3 has 15 amino acids. CDR1 is SGHDN, CDR2 FVKESK, per germline. The CDR3 loop reads CASSRGGARAVEAFF. In DNA form, the CDR3 reads TGTGCCAGCAGCCGGGGGGGGGCCCGGGCAGTTGAAGCTTTCTTT.

The genes are TRBV27 and TRBJ2-7; 12 bases align to TRBD2. From germline, CDR1 is MNHEY and CDR2 SMNVEV (reference sequence). Trimming cost V 3 bases and J 1 base; bases outside gene matches: 7. The CDR3 consists of 17 residues. CDR3 sequence (DNA): TGTGCCAGCAGTTTCCTAGCGGGAGGGGGATCGTCCTACGAGCAGTACTTC. Protein: CASSFLAGGGSSYEQYF.

The V call is TRBV27, the J call TRBJ1-2; D gene uncertain. The CDR3 runs to 14 residues. Germline assignment: CDR1 MNHEY and CDR2 SMNVEV (reference sequence). Trimming took off 2 bases at V and 4 bases at J, with 11 bases between the two ends. The CDR3 loop is CASSLQVGSYGYTF. CDR3 DNA sequence: TGTGCCAGCAGTTTACAAGTCGGCTCCTATGGCTACACCTTC.

The V and J genes are TRBV7-6 and TRBJ2-3; 7 nucleotides align to TRBD2. The ends lost 11 bases at V and 6 bases at J; junction bases unmatched: 14. CDR1 SGHVS and CDR2 FNYEAQ come from the germline V gene. The CDR3 has 14 residues. CDR3 residues: CAGDGGGPEDTQYF. Here the CDR3 DNA reads TGTGCCGGGGACGGGGGAGGGCCGGAGGATACGCAGTATTTT. The complete variable domain, with remaining parts taken from reference TRBV7-6 and TRBJ2-3, reads GAGVSQSPRYKVTKRGQDVALRCDPISGHVSLYWYRQALGQGPEFLTYFNYEAQQDKSGLPNDRFSAERPEGSISTLTIQRTEQRDSAMYRCAGDGGGPEDTQYFGPGTRLTVL.

This clone was picked up one time. The CDR3 sequence: CASSPRDTAEQYF. As DNA, the CDR3 is TGTGCCAGCAGCCCCCGGGACACGGCCGAGCAGTACTTC. V is TRBV6-5 and J is TRBJ2-7; tentative D call: TRBD1 (6 bases). CDR1 MNHEY and CDR2 SVGAGI come from the germline V gene. Trimming removed 6 bases from V and 6 bases from J, with 15 bases in between. The CDR3 is 13 residues long.

The rearrangement joins TRBV7-2 to TRBJ2-2; D remains unclear. The germline V gene has CDR1 SGHTA and CDR2 FQGNSA. CDR3 size: 15 residues. V was pared by 5 bases and J by 0 bases, with 10 bases between. The CDR3 region has the DNA TGTGCCAGCAGCAAGACCCGCTCGAACACCGGGGAGCTGTTTTTT. Its translation: CASSKTRSNTGELFF.

This chain joins TRBV28 and TRBJ1-5, with D unresolved. The CDR3 spans 15 residues. Germline CDR1 and CDR2: MDHEN and SYDVKM. V dropped 3 bases and J dropped 4 bases, with 13 bases sitting between them. CDR3 region: CASSFLGWVNQPQHF. Written as DNA, the CDR3 is TGTGCCAGCAGTTTCCTAGGGTGGGTTAATCAGCCCCAGCATTTT.

V is TRBV25-1 and J is TRBJ2-7; a possible D gene is TRBD1 (5 bases). This CDR3 spans 13 amino acids. CDR1 and CDR2 from the germline V gene are MGHDK and SYGVNS. V was pared by 6 bases and J by 3 bases, with 12 bases between. The CDR3 sequence: CASSRDFGYEQYF. CDR3 DNA sequence: TGTGCCAGCAGCAGGGATTTTGGCTACGAGCAGTACTTC.

The V gene is TRBV9, the J gene TRBJ2-6, with D possibly being TRBD1 (7 bases). Germline V gene data show CDR1 as SGDLS and CDR2 as YYNGEE. V gave up 0 bases and J gave up 3 bases, with 16 bases separating them. This CDR3 has 18 residues. The CDR3 loop reads CASSVAGGYYVGANVLTF. In nucleotides, the CDR3 is TGTGCCAGCAGCGTAGCAGGGGGGTATTATGTTGGGGCCAACGTCCTGACTTTC.

The chain recombines TRBV29-1 with TRBJ1-2; D gene uncertain. The ends were cut back, 4 bases at V and 8 bases at J, with 14 bases in the middle. The germline V gene has CDR1 SQVTM and CDR2 ANQGSEA. The CDR3 loop spans 12 amino acids. The CDR3 sequence: CSVGMGMWGYTF. CDR3 in DNA: TGCAGCGTTGGGATGGGGATGTGGGGCTACACCTTC.

The chain joins TRBV7-7 to TRBJ2-1, with 10 bases fitting TRBD2. Germline loops: CDR1 SSHAT, CDR2 FNYEAQ (reference sequence). The V segment lost 4 bases and the J segment 9 bases; nucleotides outside the gene matches: 3. The CDR3 is made up of 13 amino acids. As DNA, the CDR3 is TGTGCCAGCAGCTCTCGACTAGCGGGTGAGCAGTTCTTC. This codes for CASSSRLAGEQFF.

The chain employs TRBV7-3 and TRBJ2-2, with 7 bases matching TRBD1. The ends lost 4 bases at V and 1 base at J; junction bases unmatched: 3. Germline V gene data show CDR1 as SGHTA and CDR2 as FQGTGA. CDR3 size: 15 residues. CDR3 bases: TGTGCCAGCAGCTCCAGGACAGGGAACACCGGGGAGCTGTTTTTT. This encodes CASSSRTGNTGELFF.

This clone came up once. The chain is built from TRBV6-1 and TRBJ2-3, with a tentative D call TRBD2 (5 bases). Deletions cut 11 bases from V and 0 bases from J, with 18 bases between. Germline CDR1 is MNHNS and CDR2 is SASEGT. This CDR3 has 15 amino acids. The CDR3 loop reads CAAKRRQESTDTQYF. CDR3 nucleotide sequence: TGTGCCGCTAAGCGGCGACAAGAAAGCACAGATACGCAGTATTTT.

This sequence joins TRBV6-1 and TRBJ1-2, with TRBD1 matching 7 bases. Germline V gives CDR1 MNHNS, CDR2 SASEGT. The CDR3 runs 17 residues. The trim removed 4 bases at V and 4 bases at J, leaving 15 bases unmatched. This CDR3 is CASSGGQLSTIFYGYTF. The CDR3 DNA reads TGTGCCAGCAGTGGGGGACAGCTATCCACCATTTTCTATGGCTACACCTTC.

The chain has TRBV7-8 and TRBJ2-2; D is undetermined. This CDR3 is 13 amino acids long. The V end lost 3 bases, the J end lost 2 bases, and 4 bases lay between the germline ends. Germline lookup yields CDR1 SGHVS and CDR2 FQNEAQ. This CDR3 reads CASSFINTGELFF. CDR3 coding DNA: TGTGCCAGCAGCTTTATAAACACCGGGGAGCTGTTTTTT.

The chain links TRBV7-9 to TRBJ2-7, with a weak D call TRBD1 (6 bases). The CDR3 sequence is 13 residues long. V was clipped by 8 bases and J by 3 bases, with 14 bases between them. Germline assignment: CDR1 SEHNR and CDR2 FQNEAQ (reference sequence). The DNA for the CDR3 is TGTGCCAGCGGGTACAGGGATAACTACGAGCAGTACTTC. It is translated as CASGYRDNYEQYF. Complete variable domain (other parts from reference TRBV7-9 and TRBJ2-7): DTGVSQNPRHKITKRGQNVTFRCDPISEHNRLYWYRQTLGQGPEFLTYFQNEAQLEKSRLLSDRFSAERPKGSFSTLEIQRTEQGDSAMYLCASGYRDNYEQYFGPGTRLTVT.

This chain connects TRBV2 to TRBJ2-1, with D maybe TRBD1 (5 bases). Germline lookup yields CDR1 SNHLY and CDR2 FYNNEI. The CDR3 contains 11 residues. Trimming took off 5 bases at V and 9 bases at J, with 8 bases between the two ends. The CDR3 protein is CASSSRVEQFF. The DNA of the CDR3 is TGTGCCAGCAGTAGCAGGGTTGAGCAGTTCTTC.

This clone was seen once. The rearrangement uses TRBV7-9 and TRBJ2-4; D is perhaps TRBD2 (7 bases). This CDR3 is 16 amino acids long. V shed 3 bases and J shed 2 bases, with 14 bases lying between them. Per germline, CDR1 SEHNR and CDR2 FQNEAQ (reference sequence). As DNA, the CDR3 is TGTGCCAGCAGCTTCAGCGGGACATGGACCAAAAACATTCAGTACTTC. Amino acid sequence: CASSFSGTWTKNIQYF.

The V and J genes are TRBV18 and TRBJ1-6, with a tentative D call TRBD1 (5 bases). CDR3 length equals 16 residues. Deletions cut 2 bases from V and 7 bases from J, with 15 bases between. In germline, CDR1 is KGHSH, CDR2 LQKENI. The CDR3, as DNA: TGTGCCAGCTCACCATATAGACAGCCCGGGAATTCACCCCTCCACTTT. Translation gives CASSPYRQPGNSPLHF.